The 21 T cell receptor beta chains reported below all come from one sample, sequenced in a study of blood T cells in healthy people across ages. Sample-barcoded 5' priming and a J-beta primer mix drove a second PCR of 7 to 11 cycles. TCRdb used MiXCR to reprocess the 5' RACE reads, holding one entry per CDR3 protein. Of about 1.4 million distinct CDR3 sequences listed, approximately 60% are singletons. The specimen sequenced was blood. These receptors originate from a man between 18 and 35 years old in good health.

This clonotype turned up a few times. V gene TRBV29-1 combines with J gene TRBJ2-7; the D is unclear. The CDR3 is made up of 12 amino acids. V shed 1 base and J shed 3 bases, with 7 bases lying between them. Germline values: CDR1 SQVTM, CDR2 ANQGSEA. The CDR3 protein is CSVEVSSYEQYF. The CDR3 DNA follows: TGCAGCGTTGAAGTGTCCAGCTACGAGCAGTACTTC.

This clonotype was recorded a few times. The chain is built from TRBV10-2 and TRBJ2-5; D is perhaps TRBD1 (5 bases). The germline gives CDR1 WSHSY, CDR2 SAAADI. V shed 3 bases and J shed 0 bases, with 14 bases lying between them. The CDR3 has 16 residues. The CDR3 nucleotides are TGCGCCAGCAGTGAATGGGCAGGGAAGGACCAAGAGACCCAGTACTTC. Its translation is CASSEWAGKDQETQYF.

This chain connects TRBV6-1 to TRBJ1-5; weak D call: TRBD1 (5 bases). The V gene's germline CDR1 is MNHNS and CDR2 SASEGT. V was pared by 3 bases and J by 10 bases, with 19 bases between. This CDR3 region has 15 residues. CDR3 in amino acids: CASSEGDPASHPQHF. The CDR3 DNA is TGTGCCAGCAGTGAGGGGGACCCCGCGTCCCACCCCCAGCATTTT.

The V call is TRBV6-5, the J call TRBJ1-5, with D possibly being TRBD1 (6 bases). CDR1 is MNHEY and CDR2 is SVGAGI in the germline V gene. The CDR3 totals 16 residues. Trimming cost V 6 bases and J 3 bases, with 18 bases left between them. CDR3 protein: CASRKGGQGFNQPQHF. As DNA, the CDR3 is TGTGCCAGCAGAAAAGGGGGGCAAGGTTTCAATCAGCCCCAGCATTTT.

The CDR3 DNA reads as TGTGCCAGCAGTCAGCGGGAGTATAATAGCAATGAGCAGTTCTTC. Translated: CASSQREYNSNEQFF. The chain recombines TRBV27 with TRBJ2-1; 8 bases are shared with TRBD2. Unmatched junction bases numbered 9, after V lost 5 bases and J lost 6 bases. Germline V CDR1 and CDR2: MNHEY, SMNVEV (reference sequence). The CDR3 is 15 amino acids.

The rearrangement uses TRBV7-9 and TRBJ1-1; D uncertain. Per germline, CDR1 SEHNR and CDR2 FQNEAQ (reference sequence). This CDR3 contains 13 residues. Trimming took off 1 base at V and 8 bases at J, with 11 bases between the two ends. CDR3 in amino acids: CASSLGQVREAFF. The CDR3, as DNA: TGTGCCAGCAGCTTAGGTCAGGTCCGGGAAGCTTTCTTT.

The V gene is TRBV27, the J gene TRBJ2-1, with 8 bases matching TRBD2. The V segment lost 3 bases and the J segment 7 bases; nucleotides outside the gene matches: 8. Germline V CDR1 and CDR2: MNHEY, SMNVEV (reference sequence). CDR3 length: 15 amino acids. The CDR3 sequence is CASSFGSGGGNEQFF. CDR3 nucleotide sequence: TGTGCCAGCAGTTTCGGGAGCGGGGGTGGTAATGAGCAGTTCTTC.

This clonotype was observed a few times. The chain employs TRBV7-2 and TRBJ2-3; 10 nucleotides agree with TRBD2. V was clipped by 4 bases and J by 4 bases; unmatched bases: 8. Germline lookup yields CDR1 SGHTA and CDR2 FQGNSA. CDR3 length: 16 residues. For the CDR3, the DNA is TGTGCCAGCAGCTACCTCGATAGCGGGGGGCCAGATACGCAGTATTTT. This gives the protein CASSYLDSGGPDTQYF. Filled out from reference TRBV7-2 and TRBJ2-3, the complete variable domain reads GAGVSQSPSNKVTEKGKDVELRCDPISGHTALYWYRQSLGQGLEFLIYFQGNSAPDKSGLPSDRFSAERTGGSVSTLTIQRTQQEDSAVYLCASSYLDSGGPDTQYFGPGTRLTVL.

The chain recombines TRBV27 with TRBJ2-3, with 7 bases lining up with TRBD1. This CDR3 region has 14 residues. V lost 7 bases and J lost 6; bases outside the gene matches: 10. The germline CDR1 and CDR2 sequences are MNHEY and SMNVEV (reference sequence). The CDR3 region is CASTKLGGGDTQYF. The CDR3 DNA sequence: TGTGCCAGCACTAAGCTAGGGGGCGGTGATACGCAGTATTTT.

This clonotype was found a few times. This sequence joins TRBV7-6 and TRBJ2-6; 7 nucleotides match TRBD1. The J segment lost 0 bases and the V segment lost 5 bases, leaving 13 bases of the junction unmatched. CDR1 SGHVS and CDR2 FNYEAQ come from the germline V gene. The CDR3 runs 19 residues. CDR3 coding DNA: TGTGCCAGCAGCCGCCCCTTGAGGGGGCCGAGCTCTGGGGCCAACGTCCTGACTTTC. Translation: CASSRPLRGPSSGANVLTF. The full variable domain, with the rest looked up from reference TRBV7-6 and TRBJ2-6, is GAGVSQSPRYKVTKRGQDVALRCDPISGHVSLYWYRQALGQGPEFLTYFNYEAQQDKSGLPNDRFSAERPEGSISTLTIQRTEQRDSAMYRCASSRPLRGPSSGANVLTFGAGSRLTVL.

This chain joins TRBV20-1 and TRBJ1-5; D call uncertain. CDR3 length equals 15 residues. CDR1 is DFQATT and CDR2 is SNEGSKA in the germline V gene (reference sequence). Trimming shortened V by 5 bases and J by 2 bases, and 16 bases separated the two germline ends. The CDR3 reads CSAAPGGFGNQPQHF. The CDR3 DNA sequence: TGCAGTGCTGCCCCCGGTGGGTTTGGCAATCAGCCCCAGCATTTT.

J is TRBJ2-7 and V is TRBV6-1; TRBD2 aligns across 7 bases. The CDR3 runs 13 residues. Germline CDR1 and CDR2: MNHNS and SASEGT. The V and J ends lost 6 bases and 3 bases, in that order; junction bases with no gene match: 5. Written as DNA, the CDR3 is TGTGCCAGCAGGGGGGGGAGAGACTACGAGCAGTACTTC. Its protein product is CASRGGRDYEQYF.

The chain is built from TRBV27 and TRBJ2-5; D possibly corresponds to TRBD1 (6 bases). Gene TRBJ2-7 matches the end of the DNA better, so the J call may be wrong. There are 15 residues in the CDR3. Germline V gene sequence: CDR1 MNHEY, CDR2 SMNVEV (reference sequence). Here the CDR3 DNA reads TGTGCCAGCAGTTCCTCACAGGGCGCCTTCAACGAGCAGTACTTC. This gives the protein CASSSSQGAFNEQYF.

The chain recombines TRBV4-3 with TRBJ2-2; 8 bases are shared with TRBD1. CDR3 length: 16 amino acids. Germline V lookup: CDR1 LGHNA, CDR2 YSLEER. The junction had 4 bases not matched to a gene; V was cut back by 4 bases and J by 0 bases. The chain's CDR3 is CASSRATGANTGELFF. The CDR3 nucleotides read TGCGCCAGCAGCCGGGCGACAGGGGCGAACACCGGGGAGCTGTTTTTT.

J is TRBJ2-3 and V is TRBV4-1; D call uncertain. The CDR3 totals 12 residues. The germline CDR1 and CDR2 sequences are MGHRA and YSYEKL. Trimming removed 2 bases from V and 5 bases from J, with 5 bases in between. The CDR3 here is CASSQRLDTQYF. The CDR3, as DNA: TGCGCCAGCAGCCAACGGTTAGATACGCAGTATTTT.

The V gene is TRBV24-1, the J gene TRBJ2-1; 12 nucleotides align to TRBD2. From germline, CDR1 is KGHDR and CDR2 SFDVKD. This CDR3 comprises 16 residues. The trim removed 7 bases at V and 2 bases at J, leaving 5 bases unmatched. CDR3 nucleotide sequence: TGTGCCACCAGCCCAGGACTAGCGGGACCCTACAATGAGCAGTTCTTC. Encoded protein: CATSPGLAGPYNEQFF.

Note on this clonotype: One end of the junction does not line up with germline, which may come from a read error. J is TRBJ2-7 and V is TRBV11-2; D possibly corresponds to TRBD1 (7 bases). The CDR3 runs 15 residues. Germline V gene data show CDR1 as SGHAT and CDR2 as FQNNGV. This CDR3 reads CANSDGGDSSYEQYF. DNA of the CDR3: TGTGCCAACAGCGATGGCGGGGACAGTTCCTACGAGCAGTACTTC.

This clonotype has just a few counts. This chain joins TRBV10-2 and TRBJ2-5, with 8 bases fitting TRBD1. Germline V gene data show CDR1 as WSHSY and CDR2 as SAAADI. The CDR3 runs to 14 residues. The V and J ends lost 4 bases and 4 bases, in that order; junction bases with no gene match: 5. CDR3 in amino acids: CASSGDRGRETQYF. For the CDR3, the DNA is TGCGCCAGCAGTGGTGACAGGGGAAGAGAGACCCAGTACTTC.

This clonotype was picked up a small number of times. The CDR3, as DNA: TGTGCCAGCAGTGCGCGAGGGGACAGGGGGGCTAACTATGGCTACACCTTC. Its protein product is CASSARGDRGANYGYTF. This chain links TRBV6-1 with TRBJ1-2; the match to TRBD1 covers 11 bases. The CDR3 consists of 17 residues. CDR1 is MNHNS, CDR2 SASEGT, per germline. The V segment lost 4 bases and the J segment 0 bases; nucleotides outside the gene matches: 7.

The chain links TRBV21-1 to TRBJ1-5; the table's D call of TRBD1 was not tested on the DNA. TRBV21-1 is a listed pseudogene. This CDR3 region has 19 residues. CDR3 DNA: TGTGCCAGTAAAAAAGGACAGGGGGGTACTTCAACGGGCAATCAGCCCCAGCATTTT. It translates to CASKKGQGGTSTGNQPQHF.

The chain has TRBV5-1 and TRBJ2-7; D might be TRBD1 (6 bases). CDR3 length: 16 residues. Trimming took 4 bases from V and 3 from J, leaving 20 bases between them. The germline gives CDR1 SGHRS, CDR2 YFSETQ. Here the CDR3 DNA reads TGCGCCAGCAGCATAGCCGGGACATCCGCGGGCTACGAGCAGTACTTC. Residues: CASSIAGTSAGYEQYF.